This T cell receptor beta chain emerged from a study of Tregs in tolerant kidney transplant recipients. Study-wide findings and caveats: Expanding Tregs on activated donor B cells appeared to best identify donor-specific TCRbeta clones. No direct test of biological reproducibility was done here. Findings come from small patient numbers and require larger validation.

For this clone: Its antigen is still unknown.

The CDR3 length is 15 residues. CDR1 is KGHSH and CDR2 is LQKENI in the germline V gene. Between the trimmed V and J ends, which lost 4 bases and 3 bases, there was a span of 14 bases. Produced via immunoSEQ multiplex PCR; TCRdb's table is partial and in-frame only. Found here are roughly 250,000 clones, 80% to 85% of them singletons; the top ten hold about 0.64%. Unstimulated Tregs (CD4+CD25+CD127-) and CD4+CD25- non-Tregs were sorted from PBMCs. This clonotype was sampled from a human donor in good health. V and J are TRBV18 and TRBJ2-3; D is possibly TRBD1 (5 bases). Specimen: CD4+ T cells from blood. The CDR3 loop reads CASSRDQGSTDTQYF. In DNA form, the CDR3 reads TGTGCCAGCTCACGAGATCAGGGTAGTACAGATACGCAGTATTTT.